Detailed here is one T cell receptor beta chain. Its antigen is not known. Some clones are missing from TCRdb's copy, which holds only in-frame ones; the method was immunoSEQ multiplex PCR. Of around 2,000,000 clones in the sample, about 95% are singletons; the top ten hold 1.2%. The CDR3 length is 13 residues. The ends were cut back, 5 bases at V and 6 bases at J, with 13 bases in the middle. CDR1 and CDR2 from the germline V gene are SGDLS and YYNGEE. The source of the sample is a study of shared clonotypes between healthy human individuals. Findings and limits, study-wide: Compared with memory subsets, naive subsets generally had larger estimated richness.

The naive CD8 subset, CD45RO-negative cells positively selected for CCR7, excluded terminally differentiated effector memory CD45RA+ cells. This TCR was sampled from a man aged 18 to 35 in good health. The source material was naive CD8+ T cells sorted from blood. The V and J genes are TRBV9 and TRBJ2-3; D not certain. The CDR3 region has the DNA TGTGCCAGCAGAGCCCTTTCGGTGGATACGCAGTATTTT. Amino acid sequence: CASRALSVDTQYF. The complete variable domain, with remaining parts taken from reference TRBV9 and TRBJ2-3, reads DSGVTQTPKHLITATGQRVTLRCSPRSGDLSVYWYQQSLDQGLQFLIQYYNGEERAKGNILERFSAQQFPDLHSELNLSSLELGDSALYFCASRALSVDTQYFGPGTRLTVL.